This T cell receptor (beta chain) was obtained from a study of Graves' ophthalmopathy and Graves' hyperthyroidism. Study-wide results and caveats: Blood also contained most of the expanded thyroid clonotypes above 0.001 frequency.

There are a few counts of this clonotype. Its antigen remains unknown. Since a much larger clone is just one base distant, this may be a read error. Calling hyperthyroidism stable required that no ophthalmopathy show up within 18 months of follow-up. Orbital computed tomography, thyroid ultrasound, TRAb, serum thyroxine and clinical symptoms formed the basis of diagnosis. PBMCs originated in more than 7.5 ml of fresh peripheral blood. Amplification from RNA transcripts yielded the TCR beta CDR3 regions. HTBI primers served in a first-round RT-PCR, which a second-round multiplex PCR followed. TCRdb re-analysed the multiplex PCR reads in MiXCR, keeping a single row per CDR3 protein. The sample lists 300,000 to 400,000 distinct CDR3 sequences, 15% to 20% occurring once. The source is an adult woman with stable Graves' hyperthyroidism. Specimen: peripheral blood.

The CDR3 region is CSARTPGYGYSF. The DNA of the CDR3 is TGCAGTGCTAGAACCCCAGGGTATGGCTACAGCTTC. V usage is TRBV20-1 and J usage is TRBJ1-2; perhaps TRBD1 as D (5 bases). Germline CDR1 is DFQATT and CDR2 is SNEGSKA (reference sequence). CDR3 length equals 12 residues.